Below, 9 T cell receptor beta chains from the same sample are listed, as sequenced in a study of cytomegalovirus exposure and HLA in healthy donors. 13 Jbeta primers and 60 Vbeta primers were used for the PCR. Assay used: immunoSEQ multiplex PCR; TCRdb lists only in-frame clones, some missing. The listing contains fewer than 95,000 clones. The sequenced material came from PBMCs. The receptor set was obtained from a middle-aged woman in good health and CMV-seropositive.

This rearrangement joins TRBV23-1 to TRBJ2-2, with 9 bases that match TRBD2. TRBV23-1 has ORF status, its function being uncertain. The length of the CDR3 is 16 residues. The trim removed 8 bases at V and 7 bases at J, leaving 14 bases unmatched. The CDR3 protein is CASFQEAGGKDGELFF. CDR3 coding DNA: TGCGCCAGCTTCCAGGAGGCGGGGGGGAAAGACGGGGAGCTGTTTTTT.

V is TRBV18 and J is TRBJ2-2, with D possibly matching TRBD2 (6 bases). The CDR3 totals 15 residues. Germline V gene lookup returns CDR1 KGHSH and CDR2 LQKENI. Trimming cost V 6 bases and J 6 bases, with 17 bases left between them. CDR3 loop: CASSQTGTGAGELFF. CDR3 DNA sequence: TGTGCCAGCTCCCAAACCGGGACTGGTGCCGGGGAGCTGTTTTTT. Combining the CDR3 with reference TRBV18 and TRBJ2-2 gives the whole variable domain NAGVMQNPRHLVRRRGQEARLRCSPMKGHSHVYWYRQLPEEGLKFMVYLQKENIIDESGMPKERFSAEFPKEGPSILRIQQVVRGDSAAYFCASSQTGTGAGELFFGEGSRLTVL.

The chain couples TRBV5-4 to TRBJ2-1, with TRBD2 identical over 8 bases. V lost 4 bases to trimming and J lost 0 bases; unmatched junction nucleotides: 6. Germline V CDR1 and CDR2: SGHNT, YYREEE (reference sequence). This CDR3 comprises 16 residues. DNA of the CDR3: TGTGCCAGCAGCCCTAGGCGGGGGGACTCCTACAATGAGCAGTTCTTC. It translates to CASSPRRGDSYNEQFF.

The V call is TRBV15, the J call TRBJ2-2; possible D gene TRBD1, 6 bases. The V gene's germline CDR1 is LNHNV and CDR2 YYDKDF (reference sequence). V lost 3 bases, J lost 1 base, and 9 bases lay in between. The CDR3 is 15 residues long. The CDR3 coding sequence is TGTGCCACCAGCAGCGGACAGATGAACACCGGGGAGCTGTTTTTT. It codes for CATSSGQMNTGELFF.

This chain joins TRBV7-3 and TRBJ2-7; TRBD1 agrees at 10 bases. V lost 9 bases, J lost 5 bases, and 10 bases stayed unmatched. CDR3 length: 14 residues. Germline-derived CDR1 and CDR2 are SGHTA and FQGTGA. Written as DNA, the CDR3 is TGTGCCAGTGGACCGGGACAGGGGATAAACGAGCAGTACTTC. Its protein is CASGPGQGINEQYF. Full variable domain (missing parts from reference TRBV7-3 and TRBJ2-7): GAGVSQTPSNKVTEKGKYVELRCDPISGHTALYWYRQSLGQGPEFLIYFQGTGAADDSGLPNDRFFAVRPEGSVSTLKIQRTERGDSAVYLCASGPGQGINEQYFGPGTRLTVT.

V and J are TRBV29-1 and TRBJ1-2, with TRBD1 identical over 7 bases. The CDR3 length is 13 residues. Germline lookup yields CDR1 SQVTM and CDR2 ANQGSEA. Losses at the gene ends were 4 bases for V and 7 bases for J; bases not matched to a gene: 9. CDR3 amino acids: CSVVGTDDGGYTF. CDR3 nucleotide sequence: TGCAGCGTTGTTGGGACAGATGATGGTGGCTACACCTTC.

With regard to this clone: This specimen includes other DNA sequences encoding the same CDR3. The gene calls are TRBV10-3 and TRBJ1-1, with 7 positions matching TRBD1. Germline V gives CDR1 ENHRY, CDR2 SYGVKD. V shed 4 bases, J shed 7 bases, and the junction held 6 bases outside the gene matches. This CDR3 is built from 13 residues. CDR3 bases: TGTGCCATCAGTGCAGACAGGGCAGGTGAAGCTTTCTTT. Translation: CAISADRAGEAFF.

The chain is built from TRBV25-1 and TRBJ2-7, with 7 bases identical to TRBD2. V gave up 1 base and J gave up 3 bases; unmatched junction bases: 3. CDR1 is MGHDK and CDR2 is SYGVNS in the germline V gene. This CDR3 has 14 amino acids. The CDR3 spells CASSESGGGYEQYF. CDR3 sequence (DNA): TGTGCCAGCAGTGAATCTGGGGGGGGCTACGAGCAGTACTTC.

The rearrangement joins TRBV10-1 to TRBJ2-1; 7 nucleotides agree with TRBD2. Trimming took 3 bases from V and 0 from J; bases not matched to a gene: 5. CDR1 and CDR2 from the germline V gene are WNHNN and SYGVQD (reference sequence). CDR3 length: 16 amino acids. CDR3 amino acids: CASSDRSGNSYNEQFF. The CDR3, as DNA: TGCGCCAGCAGTGACCGCAGCGGGAACTCCTACAATGAGCAGTTCTTC.